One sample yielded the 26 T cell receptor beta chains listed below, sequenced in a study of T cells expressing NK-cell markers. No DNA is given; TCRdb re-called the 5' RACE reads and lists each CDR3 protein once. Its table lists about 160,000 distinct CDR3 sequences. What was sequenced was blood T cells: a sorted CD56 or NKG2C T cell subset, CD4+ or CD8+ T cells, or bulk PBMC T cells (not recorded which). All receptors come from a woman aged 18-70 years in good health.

CDR3 protein: CSASGTSGGATEETQYF. This chain links TRBV20-1 with TRBJ2-5; TCRdb's D call, TRBD2, is unchecked because there is no DNA. Looked up from germline, CDR1 is DFQATT and CDR2 is SNEGSKA (reference sequence). The CDR3 covers 17 residues.

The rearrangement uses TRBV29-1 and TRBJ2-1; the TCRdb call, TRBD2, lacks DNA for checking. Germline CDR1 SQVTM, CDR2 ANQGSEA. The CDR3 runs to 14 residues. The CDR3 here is CSVEGLADHNEQFF.

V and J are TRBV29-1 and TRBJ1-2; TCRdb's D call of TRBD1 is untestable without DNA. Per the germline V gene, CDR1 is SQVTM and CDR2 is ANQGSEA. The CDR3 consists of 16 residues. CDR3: CSVSDRQALFNYGYTF.

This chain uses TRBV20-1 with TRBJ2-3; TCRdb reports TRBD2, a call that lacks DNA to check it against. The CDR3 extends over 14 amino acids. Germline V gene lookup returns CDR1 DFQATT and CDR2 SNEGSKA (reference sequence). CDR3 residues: CSARAGGRGDTQYF.

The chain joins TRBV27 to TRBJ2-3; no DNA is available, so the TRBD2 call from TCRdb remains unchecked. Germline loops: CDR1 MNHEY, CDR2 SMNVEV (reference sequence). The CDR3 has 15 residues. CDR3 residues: CASSGVSLLTDTQYF.

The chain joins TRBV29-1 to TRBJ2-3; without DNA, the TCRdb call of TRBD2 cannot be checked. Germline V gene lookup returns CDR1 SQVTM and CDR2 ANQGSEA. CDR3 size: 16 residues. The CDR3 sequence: CSGSGLAGERTDTQYF.

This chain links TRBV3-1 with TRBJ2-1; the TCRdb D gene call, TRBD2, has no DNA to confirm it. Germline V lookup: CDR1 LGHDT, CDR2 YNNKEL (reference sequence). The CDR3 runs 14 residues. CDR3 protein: CASSHLAGGNEQFF.

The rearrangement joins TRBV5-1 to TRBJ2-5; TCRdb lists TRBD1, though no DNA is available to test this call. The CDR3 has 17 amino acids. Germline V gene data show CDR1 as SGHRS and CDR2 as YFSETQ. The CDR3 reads CASSLGLSGQGKETQYF. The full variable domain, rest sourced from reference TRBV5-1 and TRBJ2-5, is KAGVTQTPRYLIKTRGQQVTLSCSPISGHRSVSWYQQTPGQGLQFLFEYFSETQRNKGNFPGRFSGRQFSNSRSEMNVSTLELGDSALYLCASSLGLSGQGKETQYFGPGTRLLVL.

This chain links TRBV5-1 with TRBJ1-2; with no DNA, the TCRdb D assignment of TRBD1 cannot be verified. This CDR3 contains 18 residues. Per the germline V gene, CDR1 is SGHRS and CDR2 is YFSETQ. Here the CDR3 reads CASSPQRTGQDHIYGYTF.

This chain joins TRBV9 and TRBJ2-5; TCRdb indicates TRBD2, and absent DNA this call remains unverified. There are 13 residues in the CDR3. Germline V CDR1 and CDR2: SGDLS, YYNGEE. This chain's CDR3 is CASSVDLAETQYF.

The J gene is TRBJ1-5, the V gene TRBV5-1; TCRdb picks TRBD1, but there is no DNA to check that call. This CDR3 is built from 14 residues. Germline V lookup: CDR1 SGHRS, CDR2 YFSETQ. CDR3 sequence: CASSTGTGVQPQHF. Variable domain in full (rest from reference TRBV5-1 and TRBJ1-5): KAGVTQTPRYLIKTRGQQVTLSCSPISGHRSVSWYQQTPGQGLQFLFEYFSETQRNKGNFPGRFSGRQFSNSRSEMNVSTLELGDSALYLCASSTGTGVQPQHFGDGTRLSIL.

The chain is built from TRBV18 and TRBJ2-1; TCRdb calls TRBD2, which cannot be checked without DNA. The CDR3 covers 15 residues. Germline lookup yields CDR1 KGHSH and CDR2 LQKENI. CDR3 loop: CASSPPGLAGVEQFF.

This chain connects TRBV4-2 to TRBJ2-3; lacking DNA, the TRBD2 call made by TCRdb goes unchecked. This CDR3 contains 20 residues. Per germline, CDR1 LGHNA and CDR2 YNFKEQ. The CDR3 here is CASSQVPGLAGGTFTDTQYF.

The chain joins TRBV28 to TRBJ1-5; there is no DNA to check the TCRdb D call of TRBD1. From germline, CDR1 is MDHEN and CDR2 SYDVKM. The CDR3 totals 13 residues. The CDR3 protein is CASRQGLNQPQHF.

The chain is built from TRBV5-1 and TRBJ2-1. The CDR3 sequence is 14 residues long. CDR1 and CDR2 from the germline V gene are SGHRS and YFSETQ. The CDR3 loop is CASSSENWGNEQFF.

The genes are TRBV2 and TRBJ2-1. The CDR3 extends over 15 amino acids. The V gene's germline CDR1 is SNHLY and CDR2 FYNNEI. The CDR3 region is CASSEQRPSYNEQFF. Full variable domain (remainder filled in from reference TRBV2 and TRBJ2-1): EPEVTQTPSHQVTQMGQEVILRCVPISNHLYFYWYRQILGQKVEFLVSFYNNEISEKSEIFDDQFSVERPDGSNFTLKIRSTKLEDSAMYFCASSEQRPSYNEQFFGPGTRLTVL.

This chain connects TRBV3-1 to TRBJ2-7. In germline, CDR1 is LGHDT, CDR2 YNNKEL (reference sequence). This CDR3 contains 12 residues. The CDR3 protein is CASRTWAYEQYF.

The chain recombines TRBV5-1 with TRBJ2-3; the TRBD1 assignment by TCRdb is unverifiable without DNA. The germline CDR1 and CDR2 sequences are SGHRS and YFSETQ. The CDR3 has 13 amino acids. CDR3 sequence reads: CASSGAELDTQYF.

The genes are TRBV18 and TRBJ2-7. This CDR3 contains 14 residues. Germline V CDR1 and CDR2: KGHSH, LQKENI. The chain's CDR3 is CASSPKEGFGEQYF.

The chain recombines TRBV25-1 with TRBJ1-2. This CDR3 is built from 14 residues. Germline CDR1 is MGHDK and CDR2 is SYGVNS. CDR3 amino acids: CASSATTANYGYTF.

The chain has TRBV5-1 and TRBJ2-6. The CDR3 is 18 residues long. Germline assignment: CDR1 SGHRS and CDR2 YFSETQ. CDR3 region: CASSLQGITLSGANVLTF.

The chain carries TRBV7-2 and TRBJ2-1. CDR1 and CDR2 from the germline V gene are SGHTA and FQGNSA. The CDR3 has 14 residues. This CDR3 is CASSLQLVYNEQFF. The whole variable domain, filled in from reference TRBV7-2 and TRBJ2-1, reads GAGVSQSPSNKVTEKGKDVELRCDPISGHTALYWYRQSLGQGLEFLIYFQGNSAPDKSGLPSDRFSAERTGGSVSTLTIQRTQQEDSAVYLCASSLQLVYNEQFFGPGTRLTVL.

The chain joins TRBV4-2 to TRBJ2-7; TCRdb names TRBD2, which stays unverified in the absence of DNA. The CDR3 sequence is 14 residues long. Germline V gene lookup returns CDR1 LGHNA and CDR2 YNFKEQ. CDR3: CASSQDGTINEQYF.

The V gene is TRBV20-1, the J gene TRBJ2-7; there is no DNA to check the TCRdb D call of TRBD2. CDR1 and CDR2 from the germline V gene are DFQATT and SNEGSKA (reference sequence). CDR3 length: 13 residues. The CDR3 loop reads CSASERASYEQYF.

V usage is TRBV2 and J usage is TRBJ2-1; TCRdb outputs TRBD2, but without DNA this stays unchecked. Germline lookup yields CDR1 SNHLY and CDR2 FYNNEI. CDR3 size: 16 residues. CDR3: CASSEGTSGSYNEQFF.

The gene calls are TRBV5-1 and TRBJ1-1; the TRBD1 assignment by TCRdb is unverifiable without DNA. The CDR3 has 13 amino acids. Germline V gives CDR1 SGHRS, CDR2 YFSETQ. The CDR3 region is CASSPDRYTEAFF.